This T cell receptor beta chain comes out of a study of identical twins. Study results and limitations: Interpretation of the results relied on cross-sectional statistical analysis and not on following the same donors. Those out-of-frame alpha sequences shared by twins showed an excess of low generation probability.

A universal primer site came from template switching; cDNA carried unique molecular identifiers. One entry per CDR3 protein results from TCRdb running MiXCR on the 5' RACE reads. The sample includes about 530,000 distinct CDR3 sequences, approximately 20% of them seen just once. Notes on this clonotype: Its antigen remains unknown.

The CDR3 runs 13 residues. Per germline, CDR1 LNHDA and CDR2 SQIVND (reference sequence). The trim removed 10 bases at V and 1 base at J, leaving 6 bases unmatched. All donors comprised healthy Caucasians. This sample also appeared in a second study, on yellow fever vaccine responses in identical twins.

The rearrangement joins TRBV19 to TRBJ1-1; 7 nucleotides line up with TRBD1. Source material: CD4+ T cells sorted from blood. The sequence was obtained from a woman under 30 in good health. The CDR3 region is CATHRGSNTEAFF. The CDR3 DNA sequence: TGTGCCACCCACAGGGGATCGAACACTGAAGCTTTCTTT.